What follows are 17 T cell receptor beta chains derived from one specimen sequenced in a study of blood T cell repertoires in COVID-19. Measured with immunoSEQ multiplex PCR; TCRdb has only the in-frame clones, and not every one. The repertoire consists of some 110,000 clones, with 82% occurring once and the leading ten covering more than 4.5%. The sample consisted of peripheral blood. The receptors derive from a woman in her 70s with acute or convalescent COVID-19.

This chain links TRBV30 with TRBJ1-1, with 11 positions matching TRBD1. The trim removed 0 bases at V and 0 bases at J, leaving 6 bases unmatched. Germline loops: CDR1 GTSNPN, CDR2 SVGIG (reference sequence). This CDR3 contains 17 residues. The CDR3 sequence: CAWSVGTGGVMNTEAFF. CDR3 DNA sequence: TGTGCCTGGAGTGTAGGGACAGGGGGGGTCATGAACACTGAAGCTTTCTTT. The full variable domain, in which reference TRBV30 and TRBJ1-1 provide the parts outside the CDR3, is SQTIHQWPATLVQPVGSPLSLECTVEGTSNPNLYWYRQAAGRGLQLLFYSVGIGQISSEVPQNLSASRPQDRQFILSSKKLLLSDSGFYLCAWSVGTGGVMNTEAFFGQGTRLTVV.

The J gene is TRBJ2-5, the V gene TRBV27, with D possibly TRBD1 on 6 matching bases. The germline V and J ends were trimmed by 8 bases and 7 bases, with 17 bases remaining between them. The CDR3 length is 13 residues. CDR1 and CDR2 from the germline V gene are MNHEY and SMNVEV (reference sequence). CDR3 sequence (DNA): TGTGCCAGCGCAGGGGCCCTCCTTAGGACCCAGTACTTC. It translates to CASAGALLRTQYF.

This chain joins TRBV5-6 and TRBJ2-1; weak D call: TRBD2 (5 bases). V was cut by 2 bases and J by 0 bases, with 15 bases left in between. Germline loops: CDR1 SGHDT, CDR2 YYEEEE. The CDR3 contains 17 residues. The CDR3 DNA sequence: TGTGCCAGCAGCTTCCCTCGGACTGAATACTCCTACAATGAGCAGTTCTTC. This encodes CASSFPRTEYSYNEQFF.

The chain joins TRBV9 to TRBJ2-2; D is unclear. The V end was cut by 2 bases, the J end by 4 bases, with 12 bases between. Germline CDR1 SGDLS, CDR2 YYNGEE. This CDR3 contains 15 residues. CDR3 coding DNA: TGTGCCAGCAGCGTCCGAGACATGATCACCGGGGAGCTGTTTTTT. The encoded protein is CASSVRDMITGELFF.

The chain employs TRBV7-2 and TRBJ1-2, with D possibly matching TRBD1 (6 bases). The CDR3 contains 15 residues. Trimming removed 3 bases from V and 4 bases from J, with 15 bases in between. Germline CDR1 reads SGHTA; CDR2 reads FQGNSA. The CDR3 reads CASSFDRGGGYGYTF. The CDR3, as DNA: TGTGCCAGCAGCTTCGATAGGGGAGGGGGCTATGGCTACACCTTC.

J is TRBJ2-1 and V is TRBV19, with 8 positions matching TRBD2. Germline-derived CDR1 and CDR2 are LNHDA and SQIVND (reference sequence). This CDR3 region has 16 residues. V lost 3 bases and J lost 3; bases outside the gene matches: 7. CDR3 sequence reads: CASSISSGGLYNEQFF. The CDR3 nucleotides read TGTGCCAGTAGTATTTCGAGCGGGGGCCTCTACAATGAGCAGTTCTTC.

This clone is a singleton in its sample. The chain combines TRBV19 with TRBJ1-5; no firm D call. Per germline, CDR1 LNHDA and CDR2 SQIVND (reference sequence). This CDR3 contains 16 residues. Trimming removed 6 bases from V and 0 bases from J, with 15 bases in between. The CDR3 loop is CASRDRVSYSNQPQHF. DNA of the CDR3: TGTGCCAGTAGGGATCGGGTCAGTTATAGCAATCAGCCCCAGCATTTT. Using reference TRBV19 and TRBJ1-5 for the parts outside the CDR3, the full variable domain is DGGITQSPKYLFRKEGQNVTLSCEQNLNHDAMYWYRQDPGQGLRLIYYSQIVNDFQKGDIAEGYSVSREKKESFPLTVTSAQKNPTAFYLCASRDRVSYSNQPQHFGDGTRLSIL.

CDR3: CASGSGTNSYEQYF. CDR3 sequence (DNA): TGTGCCAGCGGCTCCGGGACTAACTCCTACGAGCAGTACTTC. The chain recombines TRBV9 with TRBJ2-7; TRBD2 matches 7 bases. V shed 7 bases and J 0 bases; nucleotides not matched to a gene: 7. The length of the CDR3 is 14 residues. The germline V gene encodes CDR1 SGDLS and CDR2 YYNGEE.

This clone was observed a single time. The CDR3 sequence: CSASLVYGATNYGYTF. Here the CDR3 DNA reads TGCAGTGCTAGTCTAGTATATGGAGCCACTAACTATGGCTACACCTTC. The V and J genes are TRBV20-1 and TRBJ1-2; D is uncertain. Trimming took off 3 bases at V and 0 bases at J, with 17 bases between the two ends. Per the germline V gene, CDR1 is DFQATT and CDR2 is SNEGSKA (reference sequence). This CDR3 has 16 amino acids.

The chain is built from TRBV18 and TRBJ1-2; D is uncertain. With 2 bases removed from V and 2 bases from J, the gap between germline ends came to 6 bases. Germline lookup yields CDR1 KGHSH and CDR2 LQKENI. CDR3 length: 13 residues. Written as DNA, the CDR3 is TGTGCCAGCTCACCATGGGAGAACTATGGCTACACCTTC. Residues: CASSPWENYGYTF.

This chain joins TRBV13 and TRBJ1-3, with D possibly being TRBD1 (5 bases). This CDR3 contains 14 residues. CDR1 is PRHDT, CDR2 FYEKMQ, per germline (reference sequence). V shed 4 bases and J shed 4 bases, with 11 bases lying between them. The DNA for the CDR3 is TGTGCCAGCAGCTCCCGGCGGGGGGGAAACACCATATATTTT. This gives the protein CASSSRRGGNTIYF.

The chain employs TRBV21-1 and TRBJ1-1; TRBD1 is the table's D call and was not checked against the DNA. TRBV21-1 is given as a pseudogene. There are 17 residues in the CDR3. This CDR3 is CASSSSITDRRNTEAFF. In DNA, the CDR3 is TGTGCCAGCAGCTCTTCAATCACGGACAGGCGGAACACTGAAGCTTTCTTT.

The chain recombines TRBV6-4 with TRBJ2-3; 10 bases map to TRBD2. Germline-derived CDR1 and CDR2 are MRHNA and SNTAGT. Trimming at V came to 3 bases and at J to 6 bases, leaving 0 bases not matched to a gene. The CDR3 length is 13 residues. The CDR3 here is CASSELAGDTQYF. The CDR3 region has the DNA TGTGCCAGCAGTGAACTAGCGGGGGATACGCAGTATTTT.

This clone was observed a handful of times. V is TRBV6-5 and J is TRBJ2-7, with a possible D match to TRBD2 (5 bases). The V end lost 0 bases, the J end lost 3 bases, and 9 bases lay between the germline ends. The CDR3 totals 14 residues. Germline-derived CDR1 and CDR2 are MNHEY and SVGAGI. The CDR3 nucleotides read TGTGCCAGCAGTTACTCGCACGGGAACTACGAGCAGTACTTC. Protein sequence: CASSYSHGNYEQYF.

The chain links TRBV30 to TRBJ2-7; D unclear. Looked up from germline, CDR1 is GTSNPN and CDR2 is SVGIG (reference sequence). The CDR3 runs to 11 residues. V dropped 6 bases and J dropped 6 bases, with 12 bases sitting between them. CDR3: CACITTSEQYF. As DNA, the CDR3 is TGTGCCTGTATAACTACTTCCGAGCAGTACTTC.

CDR3 DNA: TGTGCCAGTTCGGTGCGACAGGGAGCGAGGAACACCGGGGAGCTGTTTTTT. Translated, it gives CASSVRQGARNTGELFF. V usage is TRBV19 and J usage is TRBJ2-2; 7 bases are shared with TRBD1. Germline V gives CDR1 LNHDA, CDR2 SQIVND (reference sequence). The CDR3 contains 17 residues. With V trimmed by 8 bases and J by 1 base, 13 bases remained unmatched.

This chain connects TRBV2 to TRBJ1-2; the match to TRBD1 covers 7 bases. Losses at the gene ends were 8 bases for V and 0 bases for J; bases not matched to a gene: 9. Germline assignment: CDR1 SNHLY and CDR2 FYNNEI. The length of the CDR3 is 15 residues. This chain's CDR3 is CASRDRIITNYGYTF. CDR3 bases: TGTGCCAGCCGGGACAGAATCATTACTAACTATGGCTACACCTTC.